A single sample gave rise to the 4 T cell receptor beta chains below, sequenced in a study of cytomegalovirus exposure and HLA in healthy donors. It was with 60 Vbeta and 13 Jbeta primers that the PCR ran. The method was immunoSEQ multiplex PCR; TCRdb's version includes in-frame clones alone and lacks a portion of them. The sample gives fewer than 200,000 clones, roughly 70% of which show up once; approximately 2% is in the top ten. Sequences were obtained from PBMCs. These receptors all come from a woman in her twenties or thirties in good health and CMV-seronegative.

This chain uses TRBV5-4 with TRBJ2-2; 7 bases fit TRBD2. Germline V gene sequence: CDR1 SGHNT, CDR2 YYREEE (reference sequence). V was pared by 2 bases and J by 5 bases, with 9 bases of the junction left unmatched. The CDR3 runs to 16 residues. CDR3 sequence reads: CASSFGLDSRTGELFF. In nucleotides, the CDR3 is TGTGCCAGCAGCTTTGGACTAGATTCGCGAACCGGGGAGCTGTTTTTT.

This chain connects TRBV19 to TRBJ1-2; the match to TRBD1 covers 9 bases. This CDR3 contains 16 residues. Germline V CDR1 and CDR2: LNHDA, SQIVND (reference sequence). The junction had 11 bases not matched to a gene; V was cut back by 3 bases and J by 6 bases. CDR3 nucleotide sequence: TGTGCCAGTAGTATTAGCCACGGGACAGGGATCGATGGCTACACCTTC. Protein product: CASSISHGTGIDGYTF.

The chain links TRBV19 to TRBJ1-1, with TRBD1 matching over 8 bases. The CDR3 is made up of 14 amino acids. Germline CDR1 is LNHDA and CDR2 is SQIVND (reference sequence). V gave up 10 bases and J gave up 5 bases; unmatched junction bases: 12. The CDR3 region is CAISDQGARTEAFF. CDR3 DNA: TGTGCCATCTCCGATCAGGGGGCGCGGACTGAAGCTTTCTTT.

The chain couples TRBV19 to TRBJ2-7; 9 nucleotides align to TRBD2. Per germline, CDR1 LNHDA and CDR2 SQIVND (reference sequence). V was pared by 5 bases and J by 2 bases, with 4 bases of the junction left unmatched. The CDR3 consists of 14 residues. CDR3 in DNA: TGTGCCAGTAGTTCCGCGGGAGGGCCCTACGAGCAGTACTTC. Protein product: CASSSAGGPYEQYF.